This T cell receptor (beta chain) was retrieved from a study of blood T cell repertoires in COVID-19 (dated by TCRdb to the early 2020s). In terms of the full investigation: Collaborator samples came from the United States, Italy and Spain and covered acute and convalescent phases of COVID-19. The repertoires were released in a freely available public database intended as a resource for research on the immune response to SARS-CoV-2. Where HLA class I and class II types were available, the types were taken from metadata supplied by the sample provider, not from assay-based typing. The samples were drawn from the first 160 participants of the ongoing ImmuneRACE study and from some 1,300 subjects provided by 6 global collaborators. Nearly every sample came with metadata listing a de-identified subject ID, COVID-19 status, age in years and sex. The material from the prospective study consisted of cDNA or gDNA derived from T cells, B-cell-depleted T cells, or PBMCs. The dataset comprised deeply sampled blood TCRbeta repertoires from subjects exposed to, actively infected with, or recovered from COVID-19. Beyond this particular receptor, the publication reports: Clinical and demographic metadata were provided uncurated, with the amount varying by source and participant.

V ends up 2 bases short and J 8 bases short, with an unmatched junction base count of 6. Looking up the germline V gene yields CDR1 SNHLY and CDR2 FYNNEI. Reading from cysteine to phenylalanine, the CDR3 counts 14 amino acids. Of the read, only the CDR3 DNA is kept; its 42 bases are in frame from base 1. TCRbeta CDR3 regions were amplified from genomic DNA using the immunoSEQ Assay, a bias-controlled multiplex PCR. The paper's data handling went like this. Nucleated cell counts per sample were estimated from amplification of reference gene primers within the assay. Sequence reads were collapsed and filtered to measure the absolute abundance of every unique TCRbeta CDR3 rearrangement. Productive Simpson clonality was computed per sample as the square root of Simpson's diversity index over productive rearrangements. TCRdb mirrors the immuneACCESS table, restricted to in-frame sequences. Some clones are absent from its copies; in checked studies, under half trace to an unresolved V gene, and the reason for the others is unknown. The V and J calls and clone size were taken over from that table, and D and trimming were inferred from the DNA. The sample table shows around 100,000 clones, and around 81% are seen once. The ten largest account for 6.3% of the sample.

Each collaborating institution followed its own protocols to collect whole blood in K2EDTA tubes. For TCRbeta analysis, collaborator samples were shipped as frozen whole blood, as isolated PBMCs, or as DNA extracted from either sample type. As regards this clone: Its cognate antigen has yet to be identified. Base qualities are not recorded, but no much larger clone differs from it by a single base.

This chain joins TRBV2 to TRBJ2-4, with 7 central nucleotides matching TRBD1. This receptor was identified in a man in his 60s with acute or convalescent COVID-19. The sample taken for sequencing was peripheral blood. The DNA sequence is TGTGCCAGCAGTGAACGAGACAGGGTAGACATTCAGTACTTC. It encodes CASSERDRVDIQYF.